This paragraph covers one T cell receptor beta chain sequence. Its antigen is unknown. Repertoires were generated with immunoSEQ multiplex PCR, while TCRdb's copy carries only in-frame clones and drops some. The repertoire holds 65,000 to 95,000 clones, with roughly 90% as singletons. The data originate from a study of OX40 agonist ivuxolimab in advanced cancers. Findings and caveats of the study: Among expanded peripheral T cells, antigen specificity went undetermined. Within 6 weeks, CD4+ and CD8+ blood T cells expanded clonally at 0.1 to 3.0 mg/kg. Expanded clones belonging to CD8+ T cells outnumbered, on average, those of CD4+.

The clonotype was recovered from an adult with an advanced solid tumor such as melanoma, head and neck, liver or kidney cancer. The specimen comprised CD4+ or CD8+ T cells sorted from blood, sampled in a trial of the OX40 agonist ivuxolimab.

The CDR3 sequence: CASSGRGGRKETQYF. The CDR3 DNA is TGTGCCAGCAGCGGGCGAGGGGGTCGCAAAGAGACCCAGTACTTC. V and J are TRBV28 and TRBJ2-5; D may be TRBD1 (6 bases). V lost 6 bases to trimming and J lost 3 bases, with 17 bases between them. Germline-derived CDR1 and CDR2 are MDHEN and SYDVKM. This CDR3 spans 15 amino acids.